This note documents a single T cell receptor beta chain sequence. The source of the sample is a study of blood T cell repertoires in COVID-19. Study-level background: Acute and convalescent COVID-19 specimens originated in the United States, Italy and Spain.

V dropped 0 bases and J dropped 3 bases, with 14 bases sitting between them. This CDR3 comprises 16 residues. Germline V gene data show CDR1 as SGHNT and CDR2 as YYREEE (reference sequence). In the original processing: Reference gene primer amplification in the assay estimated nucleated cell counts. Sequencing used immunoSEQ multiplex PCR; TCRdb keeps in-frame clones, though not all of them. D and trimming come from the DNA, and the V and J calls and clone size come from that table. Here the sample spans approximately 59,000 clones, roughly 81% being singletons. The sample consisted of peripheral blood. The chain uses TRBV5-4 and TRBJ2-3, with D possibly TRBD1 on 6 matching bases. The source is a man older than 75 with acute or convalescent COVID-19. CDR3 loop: CASSLAPGRGTDTQYF. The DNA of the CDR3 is TGTGCCAGCAGCTTGGCCCCGGGAAGGGGGACAGATACGCAGTATTTT.